This T cell receptor (beta chain) emerged from a study of blood T cell repertoires in COVID-19. Study-level information: Samples of COVID-19 (acute and convalescent) were obtained from the United States, Italy and Spain.

CDR3 size: 15 residues. Germline-derived CDR1 and CDR2 are SGDLS and YYNGEE. Trimming removed 4 bases from V and 1 base from J, with 14 bases in between. TCRdb keeps only in-frame clones here, not all; method: immunoSEQ multiplex PCR. The data hold roughly 170,000 clones, with about 80% observed a single time. This TCR derives from a human donor in a cohort sampled during active COVID-19. The sample taken for sequencing was peripheral blood. The V call is TRBV9, the J call TRBJ1-1; D is possibly TRBD1 (6 bases). The CDR3 is CASSIGQKGNTEAFF. In DNA, the CDR3 is TGTGCCAGCAGCATCGGACAGAAAGGGAACACTGAAGCTTTCTTT.